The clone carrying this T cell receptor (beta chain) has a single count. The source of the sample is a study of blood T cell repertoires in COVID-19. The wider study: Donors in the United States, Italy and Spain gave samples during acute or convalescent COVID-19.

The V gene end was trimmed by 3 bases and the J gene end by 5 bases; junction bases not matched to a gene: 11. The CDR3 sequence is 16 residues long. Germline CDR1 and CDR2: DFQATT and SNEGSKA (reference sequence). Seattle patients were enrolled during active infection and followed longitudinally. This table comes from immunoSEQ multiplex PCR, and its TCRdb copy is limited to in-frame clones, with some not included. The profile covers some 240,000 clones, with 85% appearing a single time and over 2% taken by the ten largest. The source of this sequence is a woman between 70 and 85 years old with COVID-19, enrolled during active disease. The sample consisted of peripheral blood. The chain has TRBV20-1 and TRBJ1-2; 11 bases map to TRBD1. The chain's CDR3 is CSASGTGGRVGYGYTF. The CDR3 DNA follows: TGCAGTGCTAGTGGGACAGGGGGAAGGGTTGGGTATGGCTACACCTTC.